These 27 T cell receptor beta chains came from one sample sequenced in a study of blood T cell repertoires in COVID-19. Only in-frame clones appear in the TCRdb table, and some are missing; sequencing was by immunoSEQ multiplex PCR. The sample holds hundreds of thousands of clones, around nine tenths seen once. The sequencing sample was made of peripheral blood. The receptors originated from a woman aged 40 to 50 who had recovered from COVID-19.

V is TRBV19 and J is TRBJ1-2, with D perhaps TRBD1 (6 bases). Per germline, CDR1 LNHDA and CDR2 SQIVND (reference sequence). The CDR3 loop spans 19 amino acids. Trimming shortened V by 7 bases and J by 4 bases, and 31 bases separated the two germline ends. This chain's CDR3 is CASTTVAPIQGRPFYGYTF. The CDR3 nucleotides are TGTGCCAGTACCACAGTAGCCCCTATTCAGGGGCGACCCTTCTATGGCTACACCTTC.

V and J are TRBV19 and TRBJ2-1, with 9 bases aligning to TRBD2. Trimming at V came to 0 bases and at J to 8 bases, leaving 11 bases not matched to a gene. Germline assignment: CDR1 LNHDA and CDR2 SQIVND (reference sequence). The CDR3 length is 17 residues. The CDR3 spells CASSIDGAGGPVDEQFF. The CDR3 nucleotides are TGTGCCAGTAGTATAGATGGGGCGGGAGGGCCTGTCGATGAGCAGTTCTTC.

V and J are TRBV7-2 and TRBJ1-3; TRBD1 might be the D (6 bases). Trimming stripped 5 bases from V and 4 bases from J, with 18 bases between. Germline lookup yields CDR1 SGHTA and CDR2 FQGNSA. The CDR3 is 16 amino acids. CDR3 in amino acids: CASSPRQAHSGNTIYF. The CDR3 nucleotides are TGTGCCAGCAGCCCCCGACAGGCACATTCCGGAAACACCATATATTTT.

The chain employs TRBV7-2 and TRBJ2-3; 8 nucleotides match TRBD2. Germline V gives CDR1 SGHTA, CDR2 FQGNSA. Losses at the gene ends were 4 bases for V and 1 base for J; bases not matched to a gene: 13. The CDR3 runs 18 residues. The CDR3 region is CASSSPAEREWGTDTQYF. The CDR3 region has the DNA TGTGCCAGCAGCTCCCCGGCCGAGCGGGAGTGGGGCACAGATACGCAGTATTTT.

The chain joins TRBV12-3 or TRBV12-4 to TRBJ1-1; D remains ambiguous. CDR3 length: 13 amino acids. V lost 6 bases to trimming and J lost 11 bases, with 19 bases between them. CDR3 region: CASSSVGWSFAFF. The CDR3 bases are TGTGCCAGCAGCTCCGTTGGTTGGAGCTTCGCTTTCTTT.

This clone showed up just a few times. The J gene is TRBJ1-1, the V gene TRBV7-2, with no clear D. The CDR3 has 14 residues. Germline loops: CDR1 SGHTA, CDR2 FQGNSA. Trimming removed 1 base at V and 0 bases at J, with 6 bases between. CDR3 residues: CASSLDPVNTEAFF. The CDR3 coding sequence is TGTGCCAGCAGCTTAGACCCGGTGAACACTGAAGCTTTCTTT.

V gene TRBV10-1 combines with J gene TRBJ1-6; no firm D call. The germline V and J ends were trimmed by 0 bases and 4 bases, with 7 bases remaining between them. CDR1 is WNHNN, CDR2 SYGVQD, per germline (reference sequence). This CDR3 contains 15 residues. The CDR3 DNA reads as TGCGCCAGCAGTGAGTCGAGTCGATATAATTCACCCCTCCACTTT. Translating it yields CASSESSRYNSPLHF.

The chain is built from TRBV14 and TRBJ2-3, with 7 bases aligning to TRBD2. V shed 0 bases and J 2 bases; nucleotides not matched to a gene: 11. This CDR3 is 18 amino acids long. In germline, CDR1 is SGHDN, CDR2 FVKESK. CDR3 amino acids: CASSQDRWGGANTDTQYF. The CDR3 DNA reads TGTGCCAGCAGCCAAGATCGTTGGGGAGGGGCGAACACAGATACGCAGTATTTT. The variable domain in full, with the rest retrieved from reference TRBV14 and TRBJ2-3, is EAGVTQFPSHSVIEKGQTVTLRCDPISGHDNLYWYRRVMGKEIKFLLHFVKESKQDESGMPNNRFLAERTGGTYSTLKVQPAELEDSGVYFCASSQDRWGGANTDTQYFGPGTRLTVL.

The J gene is TRBJ1-1, the V gene TRBV6-2 or TRBV6-3; 7 bases align to TRBD1. With V trimmed by 7 bases and J by 5 bases, 13 bases remained unmatched. Germline values: CDR1 MNHEY, CDR2 SVGEGT. CDR3 size: 15 residues. CDR3: CASTPTGTVGTEAFF. The CDR3 region has the DNA TGTGCCAGCACCCCGACAGGGACTGTCGGTACTGAAGCTTTCTTT.

V and J are TRBV19 and TRBJ2-1; TRBD2 matches at 8 bases. The V gene's germline CDR1 is LNHDA and CDR2 SQIVND (reference sequence). V shed 6 bases and J 1 base; nucleotides not matched to a gene: 8. The CDR3 extends over 16 amino acids. The CDR3 sequence is CASSPGRGRSYNEQFF. CDR3 nucleotides: TGTGCCAGTAGCCCCGGGCGCGGGAGGTCCTACAATGAGCAGTTCTTC.

In this sample, this clone turned up once. The chain employs TRBV19 and TRBJ1-2, with 7 positions matching TRBD1. Germline assignment: CDR1 LNHDA and CDR2 SQIVND (reference sequence). J was trimmed by 2 bases and V by 6 bases; bases with no gene match: 3. This CDR3 is built from 13 residues. Written as DNA, the CDR3 is TGTGCCAGTAGCCACAGGGGCAACTATGGCTACACCTTC. Translating gives CASSHRGNYGYTF.

The chain joins TRBV10-3 to TRBJ1-2, with a weak D call TRBD1 (5 bases). The CDR3 runs to 13 residues. Germline CDR1 and CDR2: ENHRY and SYGVKD. The V end lost 8 bases, the J end lost 3 bases, and 13 bases lay between the germline ends. This CDR3 is CAISGGMDYGYTF. The CDR3 region has the DNA TGTGCCATCTCCGGGGGGATGGACTATGGCTACACCTTC.

This clone was observed a single time. The chain joins TRBV4-1 to TRBJ2-7, with 10 bases fitting TRBD1. CDR3 size: 17 residues. Germline assignment: CDR1 MGHRA and CDR2 YSYEKL. Trimming at V came to 4 bases and at J to 7 bases, leaving 16 bases not matched to a gene. The CDR3 region has the DNA TGCGCCAGCAGCCGCCCAGGGGCTCGACAGGGGGCGGCTGAGCAGTACTTC. The encoded protein is CASSRPGARQGAAEQYF.

V and J are TRBV27 and TRBJ1-1, with TRBD1 identical over 10 bases. From germline, CDR1 is MNHEY and CDR2 SMNVEV (reference sequence). J gave up 5 bases and V 5 bases, and 5 bases lay outside the gene matches. This CDR3 has 14 amino acids. The CDR3 DNA is TGTGCCAGCAGTCGCGGACAGGGGGGGACTGAAGCTTTCTTT. Encoded protein: CASSRGQGGTEAFF.

The V and J genes are TRBV6-5 and TRBJ2-1; perhaps TRBD2 as D (7 bases). V was trimmed by 2 bases and J by 4 bases, leaving 12 bases between them. The CDR3 is made up of 15 amino acids. Germline V gene lookup returns CDR1 MNHEY and CDR2 SVGAGI. The CDR3 sequence: CASSYGGAGYNEQFF. DNA for the CDR3: TGTGCCAGCAGTTACGGGGGGGCCGGATACAATGAGCAGTTCTTC.

This chain joins TRBV7-2 and TRBJ2-5; 9 bases map to TRBD2. This CDR3 region has 14 residues. Germline V gene sequence: CDR1 SGHTA, CDR2 FQGNSA. The V segment lost 1 base and the J segment 4 bases; nucleotides outside the gene matches: 1. The chain's CDR3 is CASSLVGLAETQYF. The CDR3 DNA reads TGTGCCAGCAGCTTAGTGGGACTAGCAGAGACCCAGTACTTC.

The rearrangement links TRBV3-1 (or the pseudogene TRBV3-2) to TRBJ1-1, with D possibly matching TRBD1 (6 bases). CDR1 LGHDT and CDR2 YNNKEL come from the germline V gene (reference sequence). With 3 bases removed from V and 1 base from J, the gap between germline ends came to 9 bases. The CDR3 is 14 amino acids. The CDR3 bases are TGTGCCAGCAGCCAGATAGGGGGGAACACTGAAGCTTTCTTT. Translated: CASSQIGGNTEAFF.

This chain links TRBV3-1 (or the pseudogene TRBV3-2) with TRBJ1-1; D call uncertain. The CDR3 is 13 residues long. Trimming took 1 base from V and 5 from J, leaving 8 bases between them. The germline CDR1 and CDR2 sequences are LGHDT and YNNKEL (reference sequence). This CDR3 is CASSQVSETEAFF. CDR3 nucleotide sequence: TGTGCCAGCAGCCAAGTGTCGGAGACTGAAGCTTTCTTT.

This clone has more than one count but fewer than ten. The gene calls are TRBV7-2 and TRBJ2-7; D is possibly TRBD1 (5 bases). Germline V lookup: CDR1 SGHTA, CDR2 FQGNSA. This CDR3 spans 13 amino acids. Trimming removed 3 bases from V and 0 bases from J, with 6 bases in between. The CDR3 here is CASSFQGSYEQYF. CDR3 sequence (DNA): TGTGCCAGCAGCTTTCAGGGCTCCTACGAGCAGTACTTC.

The V gene is TRBV15, the J gene TRBJ1-4; D remains ambiguous. With 0 bases removed from V and 7 bases from J, the gap between germline ends came to 12 bases. This CDR3 has 15 residues. CDR1 is LNHNV, CDR2 YYDKDF, per germline (reference sequence). CDR3 amino acids: CATSRDRGLSEKLFF. The CDR3 DNA reads as TGTGCCACCAGCAGAGATCGGGGTCTGAGTGAAAAACTGTTTTTT.

This chain uses TRBV3-1 (or the pseudogene TRBV3-2) with TRBJ2-2, with D tentatively TRBD2 (5 bases). V shed 1 base and J shed 6 bases, with 15 bases lying between them. Per germline, CDR1 LGHDT and CDR2 YNNKEL (reference sequence). CDR3 length: 16 amino acids. Here the CDR3 DNA reads TGTGCCAGCAGCCAAGTCGCGAGGATGGGAGCCGGGGAGCTGTTTTTT. Translated: CASSQVARMGAGELFF.

The V call is TRBV10-3, the J call TRBJ1-2; tentative D call: TRBD1 (6 bases). With 6 bases removed from V and 8 bases from J, the gap between germline ends came to 16 bases. The CDR3 spans 13 residues. Germline loops: CDR1 ENHRY, CDR2 SYGVKD. CDR3 nucleotides: TGTGCCATCAGGGACAGACCCACCGAGGGCTACACCTTC. Its translation is CAIRDRPTEGYTF.

The V and J genes are TRBV19 and TRBJ1-2; D is perhaps TRBD1 (5 bases). CDR1 LNHDA and CDR2 SQIVND come from the germline V gene (reference sequence). The CDR3 sequence is 15 residues long. Trimming took off 1 base at V and 4 bases at J, with 13 bases between the two ends. CDR3 residues: CASSIVGRGTYGYTF. The CDR3, as DNA: TGTGCCAGTAGTATAGTCGGTCGGGGGACCTATGGCTACACCTTC.

A single count supports this clone. The chain links TRBV27 to TRBJ2-1; D unclear. Germline V CDR1 and CDR2: MNHEY, SMNVEV (reference sequence). This CDR3 comprises 12 residues. The V gene lost 8 bases and the J gene lost 9 bases, with 14 bases spanning the gap. CDR3 DNA sequence: TGTGCCAGCGTGGGTACGAGGCGTGAGCAGTTCTTC. This sequence encodes CASVGTRREQFF.

V is TRBV5-1 and J is TRBJ2-3, with D maybe TRBD2 (6 bases). Germline V CDR1 and CDR2: SGHRS, YFSETQ. V was trimmed by 3 bases and J by 5 bases, leaving 16 bases between them. The CDR3 totals 15 residues. In DNA, the CDR3 is TGCGCCAGCAGCTCCGGCGGAGGGCCGGGAGATACGCAGTATTTT. It encodes CASSSGGGPGDTQYF.

V and J are TRBV27 and TRBJ1-6; tentative D call: TRBD1 (6 bases). V was clipped by 2 bases and J by 0 bases, with 11 bases between them. Germline loops: CDR1 MNHEY, CDR2 SMNVEV (reference sequence). The CDR3 loop spans 17 amino acids. CDR3 bases: TGTGCCAGCAGTTTACCCAGGGGAAGCTCCTATAATTCACCCCTCCACTTT. Its translation is CASSLPRGSSYNSPLHF.

The chain combines TRBV7-9 with TRBJ2-1; weak D call: TRBD2 (6 bases). The germline gives CDR1 SEHNR, CDR2 FQNEAQ (reference sequence). The V end was cut by 6 bases, the J end by 8 bases, with 17 bases between. The CDR3 sequence is 14 residues long. The CDR3 DNA reads as TGTGCCAGCAGGGGCCTTTCGGGGGTGGATGAGCAGTTCTTC. Translating it yields CASRGLSGVDEQFF.